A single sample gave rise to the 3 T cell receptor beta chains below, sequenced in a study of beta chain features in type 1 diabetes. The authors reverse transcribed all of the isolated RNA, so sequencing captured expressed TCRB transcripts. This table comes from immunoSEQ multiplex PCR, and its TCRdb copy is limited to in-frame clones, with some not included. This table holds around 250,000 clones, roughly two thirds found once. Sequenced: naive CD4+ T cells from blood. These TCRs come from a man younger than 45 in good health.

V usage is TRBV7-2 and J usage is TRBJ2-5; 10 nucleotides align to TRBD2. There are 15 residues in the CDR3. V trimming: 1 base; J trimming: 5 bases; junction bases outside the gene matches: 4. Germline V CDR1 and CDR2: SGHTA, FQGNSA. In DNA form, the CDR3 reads TGTGCCAGCAGCTTAGTAGCGGGGGGACGGGAGACCCAGTACTTC. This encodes CASSLVAGGRETQYF. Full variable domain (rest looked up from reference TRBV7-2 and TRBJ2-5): GAGVSQSPSNKVTEKGKDVELRCDPISGHTALYWYRQSLGQGLEFLIYFQGNSAPDKSGLPSDRFSAERTGGSVSTLTIQRTQQEDSAVYLCASSLVAGGRETQYFGPGTRLLVL.

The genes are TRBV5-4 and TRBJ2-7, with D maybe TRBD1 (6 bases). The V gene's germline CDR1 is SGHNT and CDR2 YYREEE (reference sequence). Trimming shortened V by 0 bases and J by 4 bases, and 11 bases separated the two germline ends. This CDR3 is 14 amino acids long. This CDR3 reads CASSLVGQGYEQYF. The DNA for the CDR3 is TGTGCCAGCAGCTTGGTGGGACAAGGATACGAGCAGTACTTC.

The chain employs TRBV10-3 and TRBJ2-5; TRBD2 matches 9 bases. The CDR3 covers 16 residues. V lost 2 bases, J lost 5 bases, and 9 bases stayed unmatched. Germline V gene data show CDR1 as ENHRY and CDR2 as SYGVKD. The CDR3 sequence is CAISESSGSGGETQYF. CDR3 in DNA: TGTGCCATCAGTGAGAGTAGCGGGAGTGGCGGCGAGACCCAGTACTTC.